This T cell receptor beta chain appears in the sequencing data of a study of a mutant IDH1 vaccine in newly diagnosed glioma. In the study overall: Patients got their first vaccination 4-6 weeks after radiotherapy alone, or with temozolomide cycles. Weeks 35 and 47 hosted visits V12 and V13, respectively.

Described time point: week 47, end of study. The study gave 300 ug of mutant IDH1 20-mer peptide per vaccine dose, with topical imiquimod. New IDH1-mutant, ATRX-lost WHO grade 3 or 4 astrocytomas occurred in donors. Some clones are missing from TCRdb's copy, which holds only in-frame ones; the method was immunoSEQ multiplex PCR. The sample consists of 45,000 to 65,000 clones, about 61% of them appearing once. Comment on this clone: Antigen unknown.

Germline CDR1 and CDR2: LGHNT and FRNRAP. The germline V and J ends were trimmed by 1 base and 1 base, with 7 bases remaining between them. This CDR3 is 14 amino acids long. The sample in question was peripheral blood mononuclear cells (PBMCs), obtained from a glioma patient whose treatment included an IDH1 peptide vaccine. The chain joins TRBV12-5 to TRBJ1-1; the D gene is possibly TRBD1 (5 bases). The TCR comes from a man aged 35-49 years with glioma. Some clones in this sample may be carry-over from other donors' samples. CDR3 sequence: CASGLGQPNTEAFF. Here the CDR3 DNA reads TGTGCTAGTGGTTTGGGACAGCCGAACACTGAAGCTTTCTTT.